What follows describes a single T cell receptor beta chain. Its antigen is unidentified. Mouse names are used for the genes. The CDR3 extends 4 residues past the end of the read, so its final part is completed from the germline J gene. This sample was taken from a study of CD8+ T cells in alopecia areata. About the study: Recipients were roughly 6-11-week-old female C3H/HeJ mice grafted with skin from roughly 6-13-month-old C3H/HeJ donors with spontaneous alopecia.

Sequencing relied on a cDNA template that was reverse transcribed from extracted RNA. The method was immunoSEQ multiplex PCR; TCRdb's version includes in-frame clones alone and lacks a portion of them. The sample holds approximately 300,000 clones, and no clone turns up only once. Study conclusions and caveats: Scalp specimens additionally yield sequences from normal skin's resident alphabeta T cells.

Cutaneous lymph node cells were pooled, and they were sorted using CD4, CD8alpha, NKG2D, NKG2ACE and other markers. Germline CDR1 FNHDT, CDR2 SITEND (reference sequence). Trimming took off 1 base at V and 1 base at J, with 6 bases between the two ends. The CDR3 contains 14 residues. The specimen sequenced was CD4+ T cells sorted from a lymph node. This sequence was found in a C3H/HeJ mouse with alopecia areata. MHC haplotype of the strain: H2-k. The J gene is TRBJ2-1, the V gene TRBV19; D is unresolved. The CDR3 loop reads CASSITINYAEQFF. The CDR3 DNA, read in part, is TGTGCCAGCAGTATAACAATCAACTATGCT.